These 15 T cell receptor beta chains share one sample of origin, sequenced in a study of PD-L1 blockade in urothelial cancer. The time point was: peripheral blood 6 weeks after treatment start. The assay was immunoSEQ multiplex PCR, and TCRdb's table has in-frame clones only and misses some. The data show 40,000 to 60,000 clones, approximately 78% seen once. The input for sequencing was PBMCs, taken around atezolizumab (anti-PD-L1) treatment. These receptor sequences come from a man between 65 and 85 years old with urothelial cancer.

This clone was found a few times. CDR3 coding DNA: TGTGCCAGTAGTATTCTCGACAGCTCCTTGATCTATGGCTACACCTTC. Amino acid sequence: CASSILDSSLIYGYTF. The genes are TRBV19 and TRBJ1-2; weak D call: TRBD1 (5 bases). CDR1 LNHDA and CDR2 SQIVND come from the germline V gene (reference sequence). This CDR3 has 16 residues. With 3 bases removed from V and 4 bases from J, the gap between germline ends came to 18 bases.

Judged by abundance, this clone is medium-sized. J is TRBJ2-7 and V is TRBV5-1; the match to TRBD1 covers 8 bases. The CDR3 extends over 15 amino acids. From germline, CDR1 is SGHRS and CDR2 YFSETQ. V trimming: 4 bases; J trimming: 4 bases; junction bases outside the gene matches: 10. The CDR3: CASSHGTGFPYEQYF. CDR3 DNA: TGCGCCAGCAGCCACGGGACAGGCTTCCCTTACGAGCAGTACTTC.

This sequence joins TRBV5-4 and TRBJ2-6; D may be TRBD2 (5 bases). Per the germline V gene, CDR1 is SGHNT and CDR2 is YYREEE (reference sequence). V lost 4 bases and J 3 bases, leaving 14 bases between the germline ends. This CDR3 is built from 16 residues. CDR3: CASSRQLGDGANVLTF. CDR3 sequence (DNA): TGTGCCAGCAGCCGCCAGCTCGGGGATGGGGCCAACGTCCTGACTTTC.

This clone was seen only once. The chain carries TRBV30 and TRBJ2-2, with 11 positions matching TRBD2. This CDR3 region has 17 residues. V trimming: 3 bases; J trimming: 3 bases; junction bases outside the gene matches: 9. Looked up from germline, CDR1 is GTSNPN and CDR2 is SVGIG (reference sequence). The CDR3 protein is CAWSHLAGGGYTGELFF. The CDR3 DNA reads TGTGCCTGGAGCCACCTAGCGGGGGGTGGTTACACCGGGGAGCTGTTTTTT. The full variable domain, rest sourced from reference TRBV30 and TRBJ2-2, is SQTIHQWPATLVQPVGSPLSLECTVEGTSNPNLYWYRQAAGRGLQLLFYSVGIGQISSEVPQNLSASRPQDRQFILSSKKLLLSDSGFYLCAWSHLAGGGYTGELFFGEGSRLTVL.

J is TRBJ1-1 and V is TRBV12-5; 8 bases map to TRBD1. V shed 3 bases and J 5 bases; nucleotides not matched to a gene: 5. The CDR3 has 14 residues. The germline CDR1 and CDR2 sequences are LGHNT and FRNRAP. This chain's CDR3 is CASGLTGGITEAFF. The CDR3 region has the DNA TGTGCTAGTGGTTTAACAGGGGGGATAACTGAAGCTTTCTTT.

The chain has TRBV5-4 and TRBJ2-5, with 14 bases matching TRBD2. The CDR3 runs 16 residues. Germline V CDR1 and CDR2: SGHNT, YYREEE (reference sequence). Germline trimming cut 0 bases from V and 5 bases from J; bases unmatched to any gene: 3. In nucleotides, the CDR3 is TGTGCCAGCAGCTTGGGGACTAGCGGGAGGACGGAGACCCAGTACTTC. It yields the protein CASSLGTSGRTETQYF.

The chain recombines TRBV7-9 with TRBJ2-1; tentative D call: TRBD1 (5 bases). Per germline, CDR1 SEHNR and CDR2 FQNEAQ (reference sequence). Trimming took 4 bases from V and 0 from J, leaving 19 bases between them. This CDR3 is 18 amino acids long. CDR3 nucleotides: TGTGCCAGCAGCTCCCCAAGAGACAGAAGAGCCTCCTACAATGAGCAGTTCTTC. Protein: CASSSPRDRRASYNEQFF.

This clone has more than one count but fewer than ten. V is TRBV5-4 and J is TRBJ1-2, with a tentative D call TRBD1 (5 bases). V was cut by 0 bases and J by 5 bases, with 11 bases left in between. This CDR3 comprises 14 residues. The V gene's germline CDR1 is SGHNT and CDR2 YYREEE (reference sequence). In DNA form, the CDR3 reads TGTGCCAGCAGCTTGGGGGGCTTGGCTTATGGCTACACCTTC. Protein product: CASSLGGLAYGYTF.

The V gene is TRBV6-1, the J gene TRBJ1-3; D might be TRBD1 (5 bases). The V end lost 9 bases, the J end lost 0 bases, and 9 bases lay between the germline ends. CDR1 is MNHNS and CDR2 is SASEGT in the germline V gene. The CDR3 is made up of 13 amino acids. The CDR3 bases are TGTGCCAGTAGGGACTACTCTGGAAACACCATATATTTT. Encoded protein: CASRDYSGNTIYF.

The chain links TRBV5-5 to TRBJ2-1; D ambiguous. The ends were cut back, 4 bases at V and 0 bases at J, with 17 bases in the middle. The CDR3 totals 17 residues. Germline V gene sequence: CDR1 SGHKS, CDR2 YYEKEE (reference sequence). The CDR3 DNA follows: TGTGCCAGCAGCCCCATTAGAGTTTCAAGCTCCTACAATGAGCAGTTCTTC. Translated, it gives CASSPIRVSSSYNEQFF.

The rearrangement joins TRBV10-3 to TRBJ2-1, with 15 bases fitting TRBD2. V gave up 0 bases and J gave up 1 base; unmatched junction bases: 7. Germline-derived CDR1 and CDR2 are ENHRY and SYGVKD. The CDR3 sequence is 20 residues long. The CDR3 sequence: CAISESARGLAGGSYNEQFF. CDR3 in DNA: TGTGCCATCAGTGAGTCGGCTCGGGGACTAGCGGGAGGATCCTACAATGAGCAGTTCTTC.

J is TRBJ2-3 and V is TRBV5-4; a weak D match, TRBD2 (5 bases). This CDR3 is built from 16 residues. V shed 0 bases and J shed 0 bases, with 11 bases lying between them. Per the germline V gene, CDR1 is SGHNT and CDR2 is YYREEE (reference sequence). CDR3 coding DNA: TGTGCCAGCAGCTTGGCCCCGGGGATAAGCACAGATACGCAGTATTTT. This encodes CASSLAPGISTDTQYF. Full variable domain (missing parts from reference TRBV5-4 and TRBJ2-3): ETGVTQSPTHLIKTRGQQVTLRCSSQSGHNTVSWYQQALGQGPQFIFQYYREEENGRGNFPPRFSGLQFPNYSSELNVNALELDDSALYLCASSLAPGISTDTQYFGPGTRLTVL.

The V gene is TRBV5-1, the J gene TRBJ1-3; D is unclear. This CDR3 is built from 14 residues. The germline CDR1 and CDR2 sequences are SGHRS and YFSETQ. Between the trimmed V and J ends, which lost 0 bases and 6 bases, there was a span of 10 bases. The DNA for the CDR3 is TGCGCCAGCAGCTTGGGAACAGTAGTAAACACCATATATTTT. Translation gives CASSLGTVVNTIYF.

The rearrangement joins TRBV18 to TRBJ1-2; TRBD1 aligns across 8 bases. This CDR3 is 13 amino acids long. Per the germline V gene, CDR1 is KGHSH and CDR2 is LQKENI. V shed 5 bases, J shed 6 bases, and the junction held 5 bases outside the gene matches. The CDR3 loop reads CASSSQGANGYTF. The CDR3, as DNA: TGTGCCAGCTCATCCCAGGGGGCGAATGGCTACACCTTC.

This clone appeared a few times. This rearrangement joins TRBV6-1 to TRBJ2-6, with D tentatively TRBD2 (5 bases). CDR1 and CDR2 from the germline V gene are MNHNS and SASEGT. The CDR3 consists of 15 residues. Trimming pared 1 base from V and 3 bases from J, leaving 7 bases between. The CDR3 sequence: CASSEEGDGANVLTF. In nucleotides, the CDR3 is TGTGCCAGCAGTGAAGAGGGAGATGGGGCCAACGTCCTGACTTTC.